The 13 T cell receptor beta chains listed next were all sequenced from one sample in a study of blood T cell repertoires in COVID-19. The data were produced by immunoSEQ multiplex PCR, yet TCRdb's version contains in-frame clones alone and is incomplete. In the table there are about 190,000 clones, less than 85% of which are singletons. Sequencing input: peripheral blood. All receptors derive from a woman aged 45 to 65 with acute or convalescent COVID-19.

The V call is TRBV28, the J call TRBJ2-3; possible D gene TRBD2, 7 bases. CDR1 is MDHEN, CDR2 SYDVKM, per germline. Trimming cost V 6 bases and J 2 bases, with 15 bases left between them. The CDR3 extends over 15 amino acids. The CDR3 region has the DNA TGTGCCAGCAGCTCGCCGGGGGGCCTCACAGATACGCAGTATTTT. This gives the protein CASSSPGGLTDTQYF.

The chain links TRBV30 to TRBJ2-3, with 8 bases matching TRBD2. The CDR3 sequence is 12 residues long. Germline trimming cut 7 bases from V and 2 bases from J; bases unmatched to any gene: 2. In germline, CDR1 is GTSNPN, CDR2 SVGIG (reference sequence). The CDR3 protein is CAYGLATDTQYF. As DNA, the CDR3 is TGTGCCTACGGACTAGCCACAGATACGCAGTATTTT.

This chain uses TRBV6-6 with TRBJ2-7, with 8 bases that match TRBD2. The CDR3 consists of 19 residues. Germline-derived CDR1 and CDR2 are MNHNY and SVGAGI (reference sequence). The junction had 20 bases not matched to a gene; V was cut back by 5 bases and J by 2 bases. CDR3 amino acids: CASSRSLRPRAGAAYEQYF. In DNA, the CDR3 is TGTGCCAGCAGTCGCTCCTTAAGGCCCCGAGCGGGGGCCGCCTACGAGCAGTACTTC.

In its sample, this clone was seen a few times. The chain combines TRBV18 with TRBJ1-4; TRBD1 agrees at 8 bases. V lost 8 bases to trimming and J lost 8 bases; unmatched junction nucleotides: 16. This CDR3 comprises 16 residues. The V gene's germline CDR1 is KGHSH and CDR2 LQKENI. This CDR3 is CASLPRRQGAGEKLFF. In DNA, the CDR3 is TGTGCCAGCCTCCCCCGCCGGCAGGGGGCGGGCGAAAAACTGTTTTTT.

This chain uses TRBV3-1 (or the pseudogene TRBV3-2) with TRBJ2-4; 9 bases map to TRBD2. V was pared by 0 bases and J by 0 bases, with 3 bases of the junction left unmatched. The CDR3 is made up of 17 amino acids. In germline, CDR1 is LGHDT, CDR2 YNNKEL (reference sequence). The CDR3 region has the DNA TGTGCCAGCAGCCAAGAGCTTAGCGGGGGAGCCAAAAACATTCAGTACTTC. Its translation: CASSQELSGGAKNIQYF.

The J gene is TRBJ1-1, the V gene TRBV7-9; D call uncertain. Trimming shortened V by 5 bases and J by 1 base, and 8 bases separated the two germline ends. The CDR3 runs 13 residues. Looked up from germline, CDR1 is SEHNR and CDR2 is FQNEAQ (reference sequence). The CDR3 is CASSQTTNTEAFF. Here the CDR3 DNA reads TGTGCCAGCAGCCAGACAACGAACACTGAAGCTTTCTTT. Using reference TRBV7-9 and TRBJ1-1 for the parts outside the CDR3, the full variable domain is DTGVSQNPRHKITKRGQNVTFRCDPISEHNRLYWYRQTLGQGPEFLTYFQNEAQLEKSRLLSDRFSAERPKGSFSTLEIQRTEQGDSAMYLCASSQTTNTEAFFGQGTRLTVV.

The chain links TRBV19 to TRBJ2-3, with 9 bases aligning to TRBD2. The V gene end was trimmed by 3 bases and the J gene end by 5 bases; junction bases not matched to a gene: 9. The CDR3 sequence is 16 residues long. Germline V lookup: CDR1 LNHDA, CDR2 SQIVND (reference sequence). The CDR3 is CASSMDAAGGQDTQYF. The CDR3 DNA reads TGTGCCAGTAGTATGGACGCAGCGGGGGGCCAAGATACGCAGTATTTT.

V and J are TRBV6-5 and TRBJ2-1; D possibly corresponds to TRBD2 (6 bases). The germline V gene has CDR1 MNHEY and CDR2 SVGAGI. V gave up 0 bases and J gave up 7 bases, with 10 bases separating them. The CDR3 extends over 14 amino acids. CDR3 residues: CASSYSEGWNEQFF. The CDR3 DNA sequence: TGTGCCAGCAGTTACTCGGAGGGCTGGAATGAGCAGTTCTTC.

The chain uses TRBV5-1 and TRBJ2-1; 7 bases map to TRBD1. There are 14 residues in the CDR3. Germline-derived CDR1 and CDR2 are SGHRS and YFSETQ. V was clipped by 6 bases and J by 3 bases; unmatched bases: 6. The CDR3 DNA reads as TGCGCCAGCACGCTGGGACAGCTCTACAATGAGCAGTTCTTC. Translated, it gives CASTLGQLYNEQFF. Variable domain in full (rest from reference TRBV5-1 and TRBJ2-1): KAGVTQTPRYLIKTRGQQVTLSCSPISGHRSVSWYQQTPGQGLQFLFEYFSETQRNKGNFPGRFSGRQFSNSRSEMNVSTLELGDSALYLCASTLGQLYNEQFFGPGTRLTVL.

The chain combines TRBV5-6 with TRBJ2-7; 7 bases map to TRBD1. The CDR3 spans 13 residues. Trimming cost V 3 bases and J 4 bases; bases outside gene matches: 4. Per germline, CDR1 SGHDT and CDR2 YYEEEE. The CDR3 DNA reads TGTGCCAGCAGCTCGACAGGGCGTTACGAGCAGTACTTC. This translates into CASSSTGRYEQYF.

The chain recombines TRBV5-8 with TRBJ2-7; the match to TRBD1 covers 7 bases. The V gene's germline CDR1 is SGHTS and CDR2 YDEGEE. V shed 4 bases and J 0 bases; nucleotides not matched to a gene: 10. The CDR3 extends over 16 amino acids. The CDR3 region has the DNA TGTGCCAGCAGCCAACTACGGGACAGAATCTCCTACGAGCAGTACTTC. Translated, it gives CASSQLRDRISYEQYF.

This clone has just a few counts. The chain links TRBV6-6 to TRBJ1-3, with TRBD1 matching 10 bases. V lost 6 bases to trimming and J lost 2 bases; unmatched junction nucleotides: 13. CDR1 is MNHNY and CDR2 is SVGAGI in the germline V gene (reference sequence). CDR3 length: 18 residues. CDR3 coding DNA: TGTGCCAGCAGCCGATTCCGGGACAGGGGTTCAACTGGAAACACCATATATTTT. The encoded protein is CASSRFRDRGSTGNTIYF.

The genes are TRBV7-7 and TRBJ2-3; 8 bases match TRBD1. The CDR3 consists of 15 residues. The germline CDR1 and CDR2 sequences are SSHAT and FNYEAQ (reference sequence). Germline trimming cut 6 bases from V and 3 bases from J; bases unmatched to any gene: 8. CDR3 residues: CASSPGQGVTDTQYF. CDR3 DNA sequence: TGTGCCAGCAGTCCCGGACAGGGTGTGACAGATACGCAGTATTTT.